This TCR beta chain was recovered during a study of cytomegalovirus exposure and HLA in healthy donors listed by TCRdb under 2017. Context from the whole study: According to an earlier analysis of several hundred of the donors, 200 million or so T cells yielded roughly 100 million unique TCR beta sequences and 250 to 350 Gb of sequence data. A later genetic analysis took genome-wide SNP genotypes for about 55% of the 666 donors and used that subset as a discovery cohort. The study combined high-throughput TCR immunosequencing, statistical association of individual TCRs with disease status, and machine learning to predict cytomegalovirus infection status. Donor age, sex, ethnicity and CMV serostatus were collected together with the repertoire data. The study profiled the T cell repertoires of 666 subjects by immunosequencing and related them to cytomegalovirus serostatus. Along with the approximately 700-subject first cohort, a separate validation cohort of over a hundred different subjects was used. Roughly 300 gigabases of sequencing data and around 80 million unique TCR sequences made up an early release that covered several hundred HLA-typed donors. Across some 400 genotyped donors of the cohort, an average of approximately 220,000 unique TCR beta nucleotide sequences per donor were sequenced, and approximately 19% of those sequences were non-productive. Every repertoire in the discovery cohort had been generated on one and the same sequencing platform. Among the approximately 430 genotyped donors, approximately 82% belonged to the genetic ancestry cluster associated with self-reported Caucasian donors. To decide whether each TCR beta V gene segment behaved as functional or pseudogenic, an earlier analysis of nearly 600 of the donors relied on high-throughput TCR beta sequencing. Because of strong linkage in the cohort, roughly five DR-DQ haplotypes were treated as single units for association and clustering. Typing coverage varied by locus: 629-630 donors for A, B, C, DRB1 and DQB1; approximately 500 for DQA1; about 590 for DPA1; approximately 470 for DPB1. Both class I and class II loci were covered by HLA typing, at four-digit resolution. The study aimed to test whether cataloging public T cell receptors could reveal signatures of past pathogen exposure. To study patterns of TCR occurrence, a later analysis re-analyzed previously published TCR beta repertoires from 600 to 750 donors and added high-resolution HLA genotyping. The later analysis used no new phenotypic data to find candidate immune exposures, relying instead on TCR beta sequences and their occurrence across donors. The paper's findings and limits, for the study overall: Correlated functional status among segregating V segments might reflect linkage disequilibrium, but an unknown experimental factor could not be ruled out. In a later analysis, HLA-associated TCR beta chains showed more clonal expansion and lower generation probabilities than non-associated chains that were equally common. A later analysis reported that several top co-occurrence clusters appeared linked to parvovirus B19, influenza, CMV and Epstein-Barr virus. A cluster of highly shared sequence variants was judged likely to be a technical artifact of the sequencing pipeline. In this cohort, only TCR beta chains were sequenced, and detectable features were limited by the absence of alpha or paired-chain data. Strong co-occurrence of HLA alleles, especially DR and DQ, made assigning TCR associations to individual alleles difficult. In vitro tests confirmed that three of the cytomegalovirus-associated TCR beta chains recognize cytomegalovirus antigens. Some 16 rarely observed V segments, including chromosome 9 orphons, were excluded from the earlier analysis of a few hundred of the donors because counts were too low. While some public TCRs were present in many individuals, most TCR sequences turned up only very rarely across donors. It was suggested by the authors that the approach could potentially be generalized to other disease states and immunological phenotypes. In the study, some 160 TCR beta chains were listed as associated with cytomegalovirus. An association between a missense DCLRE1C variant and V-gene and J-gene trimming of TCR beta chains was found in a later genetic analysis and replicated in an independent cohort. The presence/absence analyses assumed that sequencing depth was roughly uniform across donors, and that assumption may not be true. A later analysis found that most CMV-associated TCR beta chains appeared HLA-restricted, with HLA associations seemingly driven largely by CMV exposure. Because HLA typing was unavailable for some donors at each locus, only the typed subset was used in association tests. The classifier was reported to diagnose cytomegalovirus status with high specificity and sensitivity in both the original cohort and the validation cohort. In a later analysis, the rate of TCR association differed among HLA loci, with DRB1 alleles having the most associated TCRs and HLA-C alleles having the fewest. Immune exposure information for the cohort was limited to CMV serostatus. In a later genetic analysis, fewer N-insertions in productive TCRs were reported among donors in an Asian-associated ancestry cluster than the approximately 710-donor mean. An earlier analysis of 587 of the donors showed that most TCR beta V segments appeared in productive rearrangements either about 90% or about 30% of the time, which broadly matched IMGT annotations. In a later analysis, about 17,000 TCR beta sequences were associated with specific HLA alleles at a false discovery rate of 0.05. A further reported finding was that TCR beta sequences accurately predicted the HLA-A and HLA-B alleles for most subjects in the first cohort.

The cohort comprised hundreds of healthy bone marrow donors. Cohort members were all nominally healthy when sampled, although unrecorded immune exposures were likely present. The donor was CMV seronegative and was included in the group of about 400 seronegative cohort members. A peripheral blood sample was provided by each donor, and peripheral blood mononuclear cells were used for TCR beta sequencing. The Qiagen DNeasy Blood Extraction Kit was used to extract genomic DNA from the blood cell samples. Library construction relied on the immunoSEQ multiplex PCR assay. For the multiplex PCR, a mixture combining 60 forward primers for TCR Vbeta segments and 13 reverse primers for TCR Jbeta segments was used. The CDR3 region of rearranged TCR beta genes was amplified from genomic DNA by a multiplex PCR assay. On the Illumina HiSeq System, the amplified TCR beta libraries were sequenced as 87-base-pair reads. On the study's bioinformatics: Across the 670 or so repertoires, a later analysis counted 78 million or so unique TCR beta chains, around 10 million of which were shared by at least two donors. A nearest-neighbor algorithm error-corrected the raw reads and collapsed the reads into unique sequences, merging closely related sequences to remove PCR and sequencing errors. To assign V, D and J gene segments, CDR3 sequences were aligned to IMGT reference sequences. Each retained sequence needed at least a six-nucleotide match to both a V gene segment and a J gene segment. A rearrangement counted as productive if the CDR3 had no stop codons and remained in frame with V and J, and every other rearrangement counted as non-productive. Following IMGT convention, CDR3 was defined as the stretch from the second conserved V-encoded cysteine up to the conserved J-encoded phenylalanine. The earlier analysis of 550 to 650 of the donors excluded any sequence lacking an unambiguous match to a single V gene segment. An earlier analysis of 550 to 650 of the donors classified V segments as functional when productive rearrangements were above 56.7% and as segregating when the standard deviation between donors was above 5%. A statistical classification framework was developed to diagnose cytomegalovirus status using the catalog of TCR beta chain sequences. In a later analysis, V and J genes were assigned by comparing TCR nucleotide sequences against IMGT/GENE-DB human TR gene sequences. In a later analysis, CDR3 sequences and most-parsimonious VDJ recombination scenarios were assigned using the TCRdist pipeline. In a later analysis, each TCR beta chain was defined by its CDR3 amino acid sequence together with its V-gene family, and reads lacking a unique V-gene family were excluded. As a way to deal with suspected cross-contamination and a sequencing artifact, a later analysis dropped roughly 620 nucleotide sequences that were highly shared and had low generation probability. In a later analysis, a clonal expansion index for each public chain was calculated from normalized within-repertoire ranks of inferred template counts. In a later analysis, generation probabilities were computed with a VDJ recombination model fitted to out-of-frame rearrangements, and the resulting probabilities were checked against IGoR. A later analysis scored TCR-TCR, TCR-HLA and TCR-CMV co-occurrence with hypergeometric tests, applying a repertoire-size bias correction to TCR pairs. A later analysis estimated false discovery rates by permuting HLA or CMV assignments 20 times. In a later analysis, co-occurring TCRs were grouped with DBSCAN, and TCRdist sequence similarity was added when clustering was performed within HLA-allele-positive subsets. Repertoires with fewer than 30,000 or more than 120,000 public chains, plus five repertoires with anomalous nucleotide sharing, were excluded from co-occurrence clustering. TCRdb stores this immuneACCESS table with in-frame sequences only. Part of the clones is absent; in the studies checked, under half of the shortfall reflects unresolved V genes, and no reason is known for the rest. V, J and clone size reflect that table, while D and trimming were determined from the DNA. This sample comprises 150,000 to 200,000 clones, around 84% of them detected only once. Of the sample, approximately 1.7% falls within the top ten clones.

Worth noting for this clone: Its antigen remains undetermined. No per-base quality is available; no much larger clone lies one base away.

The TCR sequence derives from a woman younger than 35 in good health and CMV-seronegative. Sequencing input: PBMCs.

The DNA is as follows: TGCGCCAGCAGCCACCCCGGGACTAGCGGGGGGGCGCTTAAGACCCAGTACTTC. Its coded protein is CASSHPGTSGGALKTQYF. Recombination connected TRBV4-1 to TRBJ2-5; a stretch of 16 junction bases matches TRBD2. Measured from the cysteine to the phenylalanine, the CDR3 is 18 residues long. The DNA shown is the 54-base CDR3, in frame from base 1. CDR1 MGHRA and CDR2 YSYEKL were looked up in the germline V gene. Compared with germline, V lacks 3 bases and J lacks 6 bases; bases without a gene match: 10.